This T cell receptor (beta chain) originates from a study of blood T cells in healthy people across ages. The V end lost 6 bases, the J end lost 6 bases, and 21 bases lay between the germline ends. This CDR3 has 15 amino acids. Germline V CDR1 and CDR2: MNHNS, SASEGT. About this clonotype: What it binds is unknown.

The authors ran a second PCR of roughly 6 to 12 cycles using a sample-barcoded 5' primer and a J-beta primer mix. One entry per CDR3 protein, called by TCRdb with MiXCR from the 5' RACE reads. Here the sample spans approximately 400,000 distinct CDR3 sequences, roughly half being singletons. Findings and limits, study-wide: Possibly confounding the expanded clonotype changes was the fact that donor CMV status was unknown.

The origin of this receptor is a man between 60 and 70 years old in good health. V is TRBV6-1 and J is TRBJ2-7; D is possibly TRBD1 (5 bases). Specimen: blood. The chain's CDR3 is CASSQDGHPTREQYF. The CDR3 DNA reads as TGTGCCAGCAGCCAGGACGGACATCCGACTCGCGAGCAGTACTTC.